A single sample gave rise to the 3 T cell receptor beta chains below, sequenced in a study of shared clonotypes between healthy human individuals. Measured with immunoSEQ multiplex PCR; TCRdb has only the in-frame clones, and not every one. The sample holds about 730,000 clones, 72% seen once. Sequenced input: memory CD4+ T cells sorted from blood. Subset in this sample: CD45RA-negative fraction. These TCRs come from a woman in her twenties or thirties in good health.

The chain employs TRBV2 and TRBJ1-4; TRBD1 is a possible D gene (6 bases). Per the germline V gene, CDR1 is SNHLY and CDR2 is FYNNEI. The CDR3 is 14 residues long. V shed 6 bases and J shed 4 bases, with 12 bases lying between them. CDR3 in DNA: TGTGCCAGCAGGGAGGACAGCTTTAATGAAAAACTGTTTTTT. It yields the protein CASREDSFNEKLFF.

The chain combines TRBV23-1 with TRBJ2-7; TRBD2 matches 9 bases. Being an ORF, TRBV23-1 has a function that is uncertain. The CDR3 is 16 amino acids. Unmatched junction bases numbered 9, after V lost 3 bases and J lost 3 bases. DNA of the CDR3: TGCGCCAGCAGTCAGCCGACTAGCGGTACTTTCTACGAGCAGTACTTC. It translates to CASSQPTSGTFYEQYF.

This clone was seen only a few times. The chain carries TRBV14 and TRBJ1-1, with 10 bases that match TRBD1. CDR3 length equals 16 residues. In germline, CDR1 is SGHDN, CDR2 FVKESK. With 1 base clipped from V and 4 bases from J, the junction kept 6 bases outside the gene matches. The CDR3 here is CASSQGQGAFATEAFF. The CDR3 region has the DNA TGTGCCAGCAGCCAAGGACAGGGGGCGTTTGCCACTGAAGCTTTCTTT.